This TCR beta chain came from a study of blood T cell repertoires in COVID-19. Study details: T cells, B-cell-depleted T cells, or PBMCs supplied cDNA or gDNA.

Looked up from germline, CDR1 is MNHNY and CDR2 is SVGAGI (reference sequence). This CDR3 is built from 14 residues. Unmatched junction bases numbered 7, after V lost 2 bases and J lost 7 bases. Original processing notes: Amplification with reference gene primers provided the estimates of nucleated cell counts. The assay was immunoSEQ multiplex PCR, and TCRdb's table has in-frame clones only and misses some. V, J and clone size are those of that table, while D and trimming were read from the DNA. This sample has roughly 180,000 clones, with under 85% found just once. This TCR was sampled from a man between 60 and 75 years old with active or convalescent COVID-19. The sequenced material came from peripheral blood. V and J are TRBV6-6 and TRBJ2-5, with TRBD1 identical over 7 bases. CDR3 nucleotide sequence: TGTGCCAGCAGTTACCAATTCCAGGGGGTGACCCAGTACTTC. Protein sequence: CASSYQFQGVTQYF.